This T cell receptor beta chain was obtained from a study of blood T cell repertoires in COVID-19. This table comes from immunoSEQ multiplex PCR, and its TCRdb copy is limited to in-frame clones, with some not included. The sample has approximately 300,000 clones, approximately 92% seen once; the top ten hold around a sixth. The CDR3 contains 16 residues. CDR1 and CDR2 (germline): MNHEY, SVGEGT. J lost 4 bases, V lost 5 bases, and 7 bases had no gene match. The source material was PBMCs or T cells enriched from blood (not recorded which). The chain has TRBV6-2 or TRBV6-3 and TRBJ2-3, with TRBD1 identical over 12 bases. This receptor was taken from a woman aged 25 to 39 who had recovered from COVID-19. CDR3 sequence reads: CASSQGDRGPADTQYF. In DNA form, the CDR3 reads TGTGCCAGCAGTCAGGGGGACAGGGGGCCTGCAGATACGCAGTATTTT.